This T cell receptor (beta chain) derives from a study of blood T cell repertoires in COVID-19. Study-level information: From the United States, Italy and Spain came samples of acute and convalescent COVID-19. Nucleic acid was either cDNA or gDNA, and it came from T cells, B-cell-depleted T cells, or PBMCs.

In the original workflow: Nucleated cell number was recorded as an estimate derived from reference gene primer amplification. Libraries were prepared by immunoSEQ multiplex PCR; TCRdb keeps only in-frame clonotypes and omits some of them. Clone size and the V and J calls come from that table; the DNA yielded D and trimming. The sample contains some 35,000 clones, approximately 80% of which appear only once. Deletions cut 6 bases from V and 3 bases from J, with 20 bases between. This CDR3 is built from 16 residues. From germline, CDR1 is MDHEN and CDR2 SYDVKM. The chain is built from TRBV28 and TRBJ1-1; possibly TRBD1 for D (6 bases). This sequence originates from an elderly man with acute or convalescent COVID-19. Sequencing used peripheral blood. Written as DNA, the CDR3 is TGTGCCAGCAGCTCCCCTGGGGGGGCGCTGGACACTGAAGCTTTCTTT. Its protein is CASSSPGGALDTEAFF. The complete variable domain, with remaining parts taken from reference TRBV28 and TRBJ1-1, reads DVKVTQSSRYLVKRTGEKVFLECVQDMDHENMFWYRQDPGLGLRLIYFSYDVKMKEKGDIPEGYSVSREKKERFSLILESASTNQTSMYLCASSSPGGALDTEAFFGQGTRLTVV.